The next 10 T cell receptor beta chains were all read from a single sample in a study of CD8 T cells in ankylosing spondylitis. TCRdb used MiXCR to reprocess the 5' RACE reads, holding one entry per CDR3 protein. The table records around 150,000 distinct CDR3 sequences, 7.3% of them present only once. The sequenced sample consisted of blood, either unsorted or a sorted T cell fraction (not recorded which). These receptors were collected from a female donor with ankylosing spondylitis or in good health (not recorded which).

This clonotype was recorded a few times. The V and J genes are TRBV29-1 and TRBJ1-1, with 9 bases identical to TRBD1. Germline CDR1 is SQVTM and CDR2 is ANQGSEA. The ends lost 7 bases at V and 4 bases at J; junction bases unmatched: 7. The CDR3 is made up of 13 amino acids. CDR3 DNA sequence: TGCAGCGCCGGGACAGGGACCTTCACTGAAGCTTTCTTT. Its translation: CSAGTGTFTEAFF.

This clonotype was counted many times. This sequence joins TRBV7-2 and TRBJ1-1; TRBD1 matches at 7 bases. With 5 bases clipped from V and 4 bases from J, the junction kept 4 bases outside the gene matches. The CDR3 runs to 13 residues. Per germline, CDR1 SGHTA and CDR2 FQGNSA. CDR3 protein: CASSRQGSTEAFF. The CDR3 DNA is TGTGCCAGCAGCCGACAGGGAAGCACTGAAGCTTTCTTT.

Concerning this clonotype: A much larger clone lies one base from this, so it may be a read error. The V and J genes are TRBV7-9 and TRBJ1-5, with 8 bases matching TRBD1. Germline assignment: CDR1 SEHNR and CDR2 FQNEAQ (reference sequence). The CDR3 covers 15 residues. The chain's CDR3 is CVSSSDRGINQPQHF. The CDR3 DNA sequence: TGTGTCAGCAGCTCAGACAGGGGAATAAATCAGCCCCAGCATTTT. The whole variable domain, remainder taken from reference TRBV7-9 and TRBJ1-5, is DTGVSQNPRHKITKRGQNVTFRCDPISEHNRLYWYRQTLGQGPEFLTYFQNEAQLEKSRLLSDRFSAERPKGSFSTLEIQRTEQGDSAMYLCVSSSDRGINQPQHFGDGTRLSIL.

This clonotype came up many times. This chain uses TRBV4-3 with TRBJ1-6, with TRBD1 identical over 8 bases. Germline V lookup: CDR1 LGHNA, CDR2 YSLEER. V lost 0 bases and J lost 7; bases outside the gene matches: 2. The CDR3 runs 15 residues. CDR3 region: CASSQETGENSPLHF. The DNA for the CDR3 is TGCGCCAGCAGCCAAGAGACAGGGGAAAATTCACCCCTCCACTTT.

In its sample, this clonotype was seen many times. In nucleotides, the CDR3 is TGTGCCAGCAGTTTGAAGCCGGATACGCAGTATTTT. Its translation is CASSLKPDTQYF. The chain couples TRBV12-3 or TRBV12-4 to TRBJ2-3; D gene ambiguous. The CDR3 is 12 residues long. V gave up 3 bases and J gave up 6 bases, with 7 bases separating them.

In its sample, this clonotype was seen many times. CDR3 sequence: CSATSGTNEKLFF. For the CDR3, the DNA is TGCAGTGCTACTTCAGGAACTAATGAAAAACTGTTTTTT. V is TRBV20-1 and J is TRBJ1-4; D gene ambiguous. V was clipped by 4 bases and J by 1 base, with 7 bases between them. The CDR3 covers 13 residues. CDR1 DFQATT and CDR2 SNEGSKA come from the germline V gene (reference sequence).

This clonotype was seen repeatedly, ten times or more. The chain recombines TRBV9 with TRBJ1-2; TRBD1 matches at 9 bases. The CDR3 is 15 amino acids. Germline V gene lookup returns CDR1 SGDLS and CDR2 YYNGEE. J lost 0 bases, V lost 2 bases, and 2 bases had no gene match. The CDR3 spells CASSVDRGANYGYTF. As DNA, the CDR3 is TGTGCCAGCAGCGTCGACAGGGGGGCTAACTATGGCTACACCTTC.

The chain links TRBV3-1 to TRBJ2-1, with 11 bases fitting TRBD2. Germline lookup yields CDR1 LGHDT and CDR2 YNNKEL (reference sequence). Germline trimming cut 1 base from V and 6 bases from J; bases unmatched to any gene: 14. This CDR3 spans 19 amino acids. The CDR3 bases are TGTGCCAGCAGCCAAGTACCCCATTTAGCGGGGGGGCCTCGCAATGAGCAGTTCTTC. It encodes CASSQVPHLAGGPRNEQFF.

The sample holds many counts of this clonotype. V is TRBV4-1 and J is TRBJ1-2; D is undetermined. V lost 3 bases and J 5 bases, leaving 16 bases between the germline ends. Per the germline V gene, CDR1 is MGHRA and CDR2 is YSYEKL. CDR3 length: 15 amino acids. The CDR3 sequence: CASSQPFSVGYGYTF. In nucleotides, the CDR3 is TGCGCCAGCAGCCAGCCTTTTTCAGTCGGGTATGGCTACACCTTC.

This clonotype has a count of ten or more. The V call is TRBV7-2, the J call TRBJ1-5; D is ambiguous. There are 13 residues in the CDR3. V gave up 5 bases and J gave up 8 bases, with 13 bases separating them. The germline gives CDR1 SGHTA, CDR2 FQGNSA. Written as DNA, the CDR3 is TGTGCCAGCAGCCCCGACGGTTTGGAGCCCCAGCATTTT. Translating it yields CASSPDGLEPQHF.